The T cell receptor beta chain described here comes from a study of shared clonotypes between healthy human individuals. Study findings and constraints: Estimated clonotype richness was generally higher in naive than memory subsets. Sampling involved blood alone; tissue repertoires likely differ.

V was shortened by 0 bases and J by 2 bases, with 10 bases between the two germline ends. The CDR3 is 15 amino acids. The germline CDR1 and CDR2 sequences are SGHAT and FQNNGV. Sequencing used immunoSEQ multiplex PCR; TCRdb keeps in-frame clones, though not all of them. The sample lists roughly 2.6 million clones, roughly 92% seen once, with roughly 0.15% in the top ten. Comment on this clone: Its antigen is unidentified.

The V gene is TRBV11-2, the J gene TRBJ2-5; possible D gene TRBD1, 6 bases. The receptor comes from a man aged 18 to 35 in good health. The sample taken for sequencing was naive CD4+ T cells sorted from blood. The subset is: CD45RA+ positively selected. CDR3 region: CASSLEGTQQETQYF. The CDR3 nucleotides are TGTGCCAGCAGCTTAGAGGGGACACAACAAGAGACCCAGTACTTC.